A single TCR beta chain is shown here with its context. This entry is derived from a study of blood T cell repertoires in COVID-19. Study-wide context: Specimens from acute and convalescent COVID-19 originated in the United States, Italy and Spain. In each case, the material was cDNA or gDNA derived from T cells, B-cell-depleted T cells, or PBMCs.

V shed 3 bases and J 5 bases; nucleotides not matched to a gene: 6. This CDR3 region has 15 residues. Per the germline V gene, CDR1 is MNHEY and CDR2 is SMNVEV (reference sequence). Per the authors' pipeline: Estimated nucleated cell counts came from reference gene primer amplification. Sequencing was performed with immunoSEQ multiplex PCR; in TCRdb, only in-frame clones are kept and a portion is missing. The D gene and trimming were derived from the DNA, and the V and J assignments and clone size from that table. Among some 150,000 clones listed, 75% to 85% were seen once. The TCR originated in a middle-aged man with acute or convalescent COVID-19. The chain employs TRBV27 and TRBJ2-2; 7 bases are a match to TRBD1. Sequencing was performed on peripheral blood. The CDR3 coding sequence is TGTGCCAGCAGTTTTTCGACAGGGCAGACCGGGGAGCTGTTTTTT. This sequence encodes CASSFSTGQTGELFF.